One TCR beta chain is described in this entry. The data were taken from a study of blood T cell repertoires in COVID-19. Study in general: The United States, Italy and Spain provided the acute and convalescent COVID-19 samples.

Source study methods: Reference gene primers were amplified, and this amplification served to estimate nucleated cell counts. Repertoires were generated with immunoSEQ multiplex PCR, while TCRdb's copy carries only in-frame clones and drops some. V and J calls and clone size are as listed in that table; D and trimming were resolved from the DNA. This table holds 60,000 to 65,000 clones, approximately 90% found once. Germline lookup yields CDR1 MNHEY and CDR2 SMNVEV (reference sequence). The V segment lost 6 bases and the J segment 2 bases; nucleotides outside the gene matches: 23. This CDR3 is 20 amino acids long.

V gene TRBV27 combines with J gene TRBJ2-5; 8 nucleotides match TRBD1. The clonotype was recovered from a woman older than 75 with active COVID-19. Sequencing was carried out using peripheral blood. CDR3 loop: CASSPRLGQGRLAPQETQYF. In nucleotides, the CDR3 is TGTGCCAGCAGCCCGCGACTAGGACAGGGCCGTTTAGCCCCACAAGAGACCCAGTACTTC.